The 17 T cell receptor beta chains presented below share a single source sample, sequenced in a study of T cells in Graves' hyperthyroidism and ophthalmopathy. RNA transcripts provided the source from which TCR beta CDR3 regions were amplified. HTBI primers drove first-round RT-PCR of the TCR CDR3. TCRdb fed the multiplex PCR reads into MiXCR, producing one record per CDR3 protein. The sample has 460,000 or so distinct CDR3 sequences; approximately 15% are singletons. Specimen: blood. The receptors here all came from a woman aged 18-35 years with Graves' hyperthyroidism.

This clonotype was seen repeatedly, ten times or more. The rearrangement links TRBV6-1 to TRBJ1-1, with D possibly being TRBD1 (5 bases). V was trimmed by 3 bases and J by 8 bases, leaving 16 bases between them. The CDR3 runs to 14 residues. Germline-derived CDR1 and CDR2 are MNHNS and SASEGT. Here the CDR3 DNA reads TGTGCCAGCAGTGATATTGGTCAGGGTCAGGAAGCTTTCTTT. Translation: CASSDIGQGQEAFF.

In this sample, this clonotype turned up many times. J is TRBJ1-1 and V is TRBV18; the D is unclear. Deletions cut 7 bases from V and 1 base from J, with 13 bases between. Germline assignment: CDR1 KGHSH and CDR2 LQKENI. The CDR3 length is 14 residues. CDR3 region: CASFAREKNTEAFF. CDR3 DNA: TGTGCCAGCTTCGCCCGGGAAAAGAACACTGAAGCTTTCTTT.

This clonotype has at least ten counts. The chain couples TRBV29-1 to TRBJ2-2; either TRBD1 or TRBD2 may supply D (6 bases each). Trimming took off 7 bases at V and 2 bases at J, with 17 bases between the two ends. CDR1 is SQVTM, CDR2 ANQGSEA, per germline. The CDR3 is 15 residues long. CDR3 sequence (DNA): TGCAGCGCCCAAGGGGGGACACAAAACACCGGGGAGCTGTTTTTT. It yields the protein CSAQGGTQNTGELFF.

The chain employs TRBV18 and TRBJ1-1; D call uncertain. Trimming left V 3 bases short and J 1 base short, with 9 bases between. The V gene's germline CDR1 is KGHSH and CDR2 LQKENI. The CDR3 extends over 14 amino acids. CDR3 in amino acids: CASSPVGRNTEAFF. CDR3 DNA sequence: TGTGCCAGCTCACCCGTGGGAAGGAACACTGAAGCTTTCTTT.

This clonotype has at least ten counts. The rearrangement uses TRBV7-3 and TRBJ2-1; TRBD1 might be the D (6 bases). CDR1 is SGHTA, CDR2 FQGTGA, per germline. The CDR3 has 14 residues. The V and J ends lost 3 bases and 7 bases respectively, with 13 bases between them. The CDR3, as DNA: TGTGCCAGCAGCTTGGTGGACAGAAGAAATGAGCAGTTCTTC. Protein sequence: CASSLVDRRNEQFF.

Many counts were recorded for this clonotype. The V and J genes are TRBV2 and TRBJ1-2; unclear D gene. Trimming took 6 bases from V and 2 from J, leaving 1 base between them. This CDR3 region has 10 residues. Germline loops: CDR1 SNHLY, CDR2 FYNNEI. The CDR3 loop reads CASRNYGYTF. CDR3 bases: TGTGCCAGCAGGAACTATGGCTACACCTTC. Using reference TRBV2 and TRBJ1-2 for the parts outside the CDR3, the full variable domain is EPEVTQTPSHQVTQMGQEVILRCVPISNHLYFYWYRQILGQKVEFLVSFYNNEISEKSEIFDDQFSVERPDGSNFTLKIRSTKLEDSAMYFCASRNYGYTFGSGTRLTVV.

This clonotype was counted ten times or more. CDR3 DNA sequence: TGTGCTAGTGGTTTGGTACCGGCACCACAAGAGACCCAGTACTTC. Its translation is CASGLVPAPQETQYF. The rearrangement uses TRBV12-5 and TRBJ2-5; D ambiguous. The CDR3 contains 15 residues. Germline V gene sequence: CDR1 LGHNT, CDR2 FRNRAP. The V gene lost 0 bases and the J gene lost 2 bases, with 10 bases spanning the gap.

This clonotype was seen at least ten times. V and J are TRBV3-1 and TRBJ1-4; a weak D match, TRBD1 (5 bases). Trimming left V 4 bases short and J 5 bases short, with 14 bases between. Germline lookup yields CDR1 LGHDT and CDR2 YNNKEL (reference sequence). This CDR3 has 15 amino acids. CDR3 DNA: TGTGCCAGCAGCCCTTCGGGGGAGAAGAATGAAAAACTGTTTTTT. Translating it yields CASSPSGEKNEKLFF.

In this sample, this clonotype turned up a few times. CDR3 loop: CASSLEAHKRDYEQFF. The DNA of the CDR3 is TGTGCCAGCAGCTTAGAGGCTCATAAGCGGGATTATGAGCAGTTCTTC. The chain couples TRBV7-6 to TRBJ2-1; 7 bases match TRBD2. Germline trimming cut 1 base from V and 8 bases from J; bases unmatched to any gene: 11. The germline gives CDR1 SGHVS, CDR2 FNYEAQ. CDR3 length: 16 amino acids.

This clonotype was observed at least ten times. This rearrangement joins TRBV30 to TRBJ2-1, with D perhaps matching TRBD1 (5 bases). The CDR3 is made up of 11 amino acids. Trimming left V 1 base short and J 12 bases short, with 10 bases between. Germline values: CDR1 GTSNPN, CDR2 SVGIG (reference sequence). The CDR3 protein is CAWSEGQGQFF. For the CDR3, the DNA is TGTGCCTGGAGTGAGGGTCAGGGGCAGTTCTTC.

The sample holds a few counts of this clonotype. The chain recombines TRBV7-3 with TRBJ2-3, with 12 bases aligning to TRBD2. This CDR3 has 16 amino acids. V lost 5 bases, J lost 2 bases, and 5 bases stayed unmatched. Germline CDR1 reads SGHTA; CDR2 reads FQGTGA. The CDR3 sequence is CASSPTSGRVTDTQYF. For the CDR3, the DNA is TGTGCCAGCAGCCCGACTAGCGGGAGAGTCACAGATACGCAGTATTTT.

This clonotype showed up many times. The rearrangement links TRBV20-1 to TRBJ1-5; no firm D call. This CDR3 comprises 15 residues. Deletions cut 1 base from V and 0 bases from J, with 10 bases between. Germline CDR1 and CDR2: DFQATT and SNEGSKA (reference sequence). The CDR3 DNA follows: TGCAGTGCTAGAGGCTCTATTAATAGCAATCAGCCCCAGCATTTT. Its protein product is CSARGSINSNQPQHF.

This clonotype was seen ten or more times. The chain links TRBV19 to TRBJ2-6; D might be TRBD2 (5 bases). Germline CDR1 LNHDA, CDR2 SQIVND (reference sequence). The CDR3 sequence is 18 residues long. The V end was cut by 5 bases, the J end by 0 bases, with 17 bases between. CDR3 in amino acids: CASSPRGLPSSGANVLTF. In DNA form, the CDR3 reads TGTGCCAGTAGTCCTCGTGGACTCCCAAGCTCTGGGGCCAACGTCCTGACTTTC. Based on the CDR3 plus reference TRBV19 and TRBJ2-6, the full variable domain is DGGITQSPKYLFRKEGQNVTLSCEQNLNHDAMYWYRQDPGQGLRLIYYSQIVNDFQKGDIAEGYSVSREKKESFPLTVTSAQKNPTAFYLCASSPRGLPSSGANVLTFGAGSRLTVL.

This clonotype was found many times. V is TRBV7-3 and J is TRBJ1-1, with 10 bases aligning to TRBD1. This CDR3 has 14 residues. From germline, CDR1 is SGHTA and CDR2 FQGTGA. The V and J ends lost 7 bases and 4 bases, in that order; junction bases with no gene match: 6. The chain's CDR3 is CASTRRTGGTEAFF. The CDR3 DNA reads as TGTGCCAGCACCAGGAGGACAGGGGGCACTGAAGCTTTCTTT.

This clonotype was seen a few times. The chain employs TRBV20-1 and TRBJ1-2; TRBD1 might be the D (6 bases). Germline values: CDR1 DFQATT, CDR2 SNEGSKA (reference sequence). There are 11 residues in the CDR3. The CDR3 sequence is CRTGVGYGYTF. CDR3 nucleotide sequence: TGCAGGACAGGTGTGGGTTATGGCTACACCTTC.

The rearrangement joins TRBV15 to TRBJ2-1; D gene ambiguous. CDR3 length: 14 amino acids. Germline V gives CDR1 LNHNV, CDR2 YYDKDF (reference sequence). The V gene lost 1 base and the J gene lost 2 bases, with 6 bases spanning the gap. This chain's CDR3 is CATSRGQAYNEQFF. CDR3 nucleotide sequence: TGTGCCACCAGCAGAGGTCAGGCCTACAATGAGCAGTTCTTC. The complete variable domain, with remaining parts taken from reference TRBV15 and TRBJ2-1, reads DAMVIQNPRYQVTQFGKPVTLSCSQTLNHNVMYWYQQKSSQAPKLLFHYYDKDFNNEADTPDNFQSRRPNTSFCFLDIRSPGLGDTAMYLCATSRGQAYNEQFFGPGTRLTVL.

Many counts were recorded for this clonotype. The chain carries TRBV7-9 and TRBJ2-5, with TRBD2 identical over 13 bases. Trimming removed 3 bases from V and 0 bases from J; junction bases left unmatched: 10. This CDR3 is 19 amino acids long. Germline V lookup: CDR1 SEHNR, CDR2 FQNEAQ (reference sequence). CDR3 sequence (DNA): TGTGCCAGCAGCTTGCGACAGGGACTAGCGGGAAACTACCAAGAGACCCAGTACTTC. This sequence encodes CASSLRQGLAGNYQETQYF.